Below are 24 T cell receptor beta chains sequenced from a single sample in a study of Graves' ophthalmopathy and Graves' hyperthyroidism. The sequenced template was RNA, covering the TCR beta CDR3 region. Second-round multiplex PCR came after a first-round RT-PCR that employed HTBI primers. TCRdb reprocessed the multiplex PCR reads with MiXCR, giving one entry per CDR3 protein. The sample shows 400,000 to 500,000 distinct CDR3 sequences, around 20% of them seen only once. Sequencing input: peripheral blood. All receptors come from a woman aged 18-29 years with stable Graves' hyperthyroidism.

This clonotype was observed many times. J is TRBJ2-7 and V is TRBV6-2 or TRBV6-3; a weak D match, TRBD1 (5 bases). V lost 6 bases and J 1 base, leaving 10 bases between the germline ends. The CDR3 covers 13 residues. Germline-derived CDR1 and CDR2 are MNHEY and SVGEGT. CDR3 DNA: TGTGCCAGCAGGGCTGGGGCTTCCTACGAGCAGTACTTC. Residues: CASRAGASYEQYF.

This clonotype was seen repeatedly, ten times or more. The chain employs TRBV7-3 and TRBJ2-3; D unclear. Trimming stripped 1 base from V and 0 bases from J, with 2 bases between. Germline-derived CDR1 and CDR2 are SGHTA and FQGTGA. The CDR3 is 13 amino acids. The CDR3 nucleotides are TGTGCCAGCAGCTTAAGCAGCACAGATACGCAGTATTTT. Its translation: CASSLSSTDTQYF.

This clonotype was observed many times. CDR3 DNA sequence: TGCAGTGCTAGCCCGACAGGGAAATACGAGCAGTACTTC. Translation gives CSASPTGKYEQYF. This sequence joins TRBV20-1 and TRBJ2-7; TRBD1 matches 7 bases. Germline CDR1 DFQATT, CDR2 SNEGSKA (reference sequence). The CDR3 spans 13 residues. V shed 3 bases, J shed 4 bases, and the junction held 6 bases outside the gene matches.

This clonotype was recorded a few times. The CDR3 DNA follows: TGCAGCGTTATGACAGGGTGGGAGACCCAGTACTTC. Encoded protein: CSVMTGWETQYF. The chain recombines TRBV29-1 with TRBJ2-5, with TRBD1 identical over 7 bases. V gave up 5 bases and J gave up 5 bases; unmatched junction bases: 5. Germline V gene sequence: CDR1 SQVTM, CDR2 ANQGSEA. This CDR3 has 12 amino acids.

V gene TRBV6-1 combines with J gene TRBJ2-7; tentative D call: TRBD1 (6 bases). The CDR3 length is 12 residues. The germline CDR1 and CDR2 sequences are MNHNS and SASEGT. V was trimmed by 7 bases and J by 2 bases, leaving 9 bases between them. CDR3: CASNTGTYEQYF. Here the CDR3 DNA reads TGTGCCAGCAATACAGGGACCTACGAGCAGTACTTC.

In regard to this clonotype: A much larger clonotype is one base distant, so this may be a read error. The chain combines TRBV28 with TRBJ2-7; D gene unclear. The CDR3 covers 13 residues. Germline V gene lookup returns CDR1 MDHEN and CDR2 SYDVKM. V was shortened by 10 bases and J by 3 bases, with 16 bases between the two germline ends. CDR3 amino acids: CATHVGSHYEQYV. The CDR3 DNA is TGTGCCACCCACGTGGGCTCTCACTACGAGCAGTACGTC.

The chain carries TRBV28 and TRBJ1-1; 8 bases fit TRBD1. Trimming cost V 5 bases and J 5 bases; bases outside gene matches: 13. In germline, CDR1 is MDHEN, CDR2 SYDVKM. This CDR3 has 16 amino acids. The CDR3 loop is CASSDWTGWGETEAFF. The CDR3 nucleotides read TGTGCCAGCAGTGACTGGACAGGGTGGGGTGAAACTGAAGCTTTCTTT.

This clonotype was detected many times. The chain joins TRBV15 to TRBJ2-7, with D possibly being TRBD2 (5 bases). The CDR3 sequence is 14 residues long. Trimming removed 0 bases from V and 3 bases from J, with 9 bases in between. Germline loops: CDR1 LNHNV, CDR2 YYDKDF (reference sequence). DNA of the CDR3: TGTGCCACCAGCAGAGAACCTGGGAGCTACGAGCAGTACTTC. Protein: CATSREPGSYEQYF.

This clonotype showed up many times. V is TRBV4-1 and J is TRBJ2-7; 7 positions match TRBD2. V lost 4 bases, J lost 5 bases, and 8 bases stayed unmatched. From germline, CDR1 is MGHRA and CDR2 YSYEKL. CDR3 length equals 14 residues. CDR3 loop: CASSLVAGPDEQYF. The CDR3 nucleotides are TGCGCCAGCAGCCTTGTAGCGGGTCCCGACGAGCAGTACTTC.

This clonotype was observed at least ten times. The chain has TRBV19 and TRBJ2-5; D unresolved. V shed 4 bases and J shed 5 bases, with 14 bases lying between them. The length of the CDR3 is 14 residues. Germline loops: CDR1 LNHDA, CDR2 SQIVND (reference sequence). This chain's CDR3 is CASSRRSRWETQYF. DNA for the CDR3: TGTGCCAGTAGTAGAAGGAGTCGGTGGGAGACCCAGTACTTC.

The CDR3 DNA reads TGTGCCAGCAGTGAAGGGACAGGGCACACAGATACGCAGTATTTT. It translates to CASSEGTGHTDTQYF. This chain connects TRBV6-1 to TRBJ2-3, with 8 nucleotides matching TRBD1. V trimming: 1 base; J trimming: 2 bases; junction bases outside the gene matches: 2. From germline, CDR1 is MNHNS and CDR2 SASEGT. The CDR3 is 15 residues long.

The sample holds one count of this clonotype. This chain links TRBV6-1 with TRBJ2-5; D is unclear. This CDR3 is 13 amino acids long. Trimming stripped 5 bases from V and 0 bases from J, with 7 bases between. Germline V gene data show CDR1 as MNHNS and CDR2 as SASEGT. CDR3 sequence: CASSIGYQETQYF. The CDR3 nucleotides are TGTGCCAGCAGTATTGGGTACCAAGAGACCCAGTACTTC.

This clonotype was picked up many times. V gene TRBV6-1 combines with J gene TRBJ2-7; no reliable D call. Trimming cost V 4 bases and J 8 bases, with 9 bases left between them. CDR3 size: 11 residues. In germline, CDR1 is MNHNS, CDR2 SASEGT. As DNA, the CDR3 is TGTGCCAGCAGTGCCCTGAGTAAGCAGTACTTC. It is translated as CASSALSKQYF.

V and J are TRBV7-2 and TRBJ2-7; TRBD1 aligns across 7 bases. The CDR3 runs to 15 residues. The V and J ends lost 5 bases and 6 bases, in that order; junction bases with no gene match: 13. The germline CDR1 and CDR2 sequences are SGHTA and FQGNSA. The CDR3 DNA is TGTGCCAGCAGCCCTGGGCCCCGACAGGGCTTCGAGCAGTACTTC. Translation: CASSPGPRQGFEQYF.

The CDR3 loop reads CASTEGLWNSPLHF. CDR3 bases: TGTGCCAGCACCGAGGGGTTATGGAATTCACCCCTCCACTTT. This chain links TRBV2 with TRBJ1-6; a weak D match, TRBD1 (5 bases). Trimming stripped 7 bases from V and 7 bases from J, with 14 bases between. This CDR3 is 14 amino acids long. Germline V gene lookup returns CDR1 SNHLY and CDR2 FYNNEI. Using reference TRBV2 and TRBJ1-6 for the parts outside the CDR3, the full variable domain is EPEVTQTPSHQVTQMGQEVILRCVPISNHLYFYWYRQILGQKVEFLVSFYNNEISEKSEIFDDQFSVERPDGSNFTLKIRSTKLEDSAMYFCASTEGLWNSPLHFGNGTRLTVT.

This rearrangement joins TRBV11-2 to TRBJ2-7; 9 bases map to TRBD1. In germline, CDR1 is SGHAT, CDR2 FQNNGV. The CDR3 is 16 residues long. Trimming cost V 4 bases and J 5 bases; bases outside gene matches: 12. This CDR3 reads CASSSGTGTLGNEQYF. The CDR3 DNA sequence: TGTGCCAGCAGCTCAGGGACAGGGACACTCGGGAACGAGCAGTACTTC.

Many counts were recorded for this clonotype. The DNA of the CDR3 is TGTGCCAGCAGTGAGATATGGCAGGGAGACACTGAAGCTTTCTTT. Translation gives CASSEIWQGDTEAFF. The V and J genes are TRBV6-1 and TRBJ1-1, with TRBD1 as a possible D gene (5 bases). Trimming removed 3 bases from V and 3 bases from J, with 14 bases in between. The CDR3 consists of 15 residues. From germline, CDR1 is MNHNS and CDR2 SASEGT.

This clonotype was detected only once. V gene TRBV5-1 combines with J gene TRBJ1-3; possibly TRBD1 for D (5 bases). There are 15 residues in the CDR3. CDR1 is SGHRS and CDR2 is YFSETQ in the germline V gene. V lost 4 bases and J lost 3, with 14 bases in between. The CDR3 region has the DNA TGCGCCAGCAGCCCTGGGAGGGGTAGTGGAAACACCATATATTTT. Translating it yields CASSPGRGSGNTIYF. Full variable domain (outside the CDR3, taken from reference TRBV5-1 and TRBJ1-3): KAGVTQTPRYLIKTRGQQVTLSCSPISGHRSVSWYQQTPGQGLQFLFEYFSETQRNKGNFPGRFSGRQFSNSRSEMNVSTLELGDSALYLCASSPGRGSGNTIYFGEGSWLTVV.

In its sample, this clonotype was seen many times. The genes are TRBV10-3 and TRBJ2-7; possible D gene TRBD2, 6 bases. The germline V gene has CDR1 ENHRY and CDR2 SYGVKD. V gave up 3 bases and J gave up 4 bases, with 10 bases separating them. The CDR3 loop spans 13 amino acids. This CDR3 reads CAISDGSFYEQYF. The CDR3 DNA sequence: TGTGCCATCAGTGACGGGAGTTTTTACGAGCAGTACTTC.

J is TRBJ2-7 and V is TRBV25-1; tentative D call: TRBD2 (6 bases). The CDR3 runs to 13 residues. Germline CDR1 reads MGHDK; CDR2 reads SYGVNS. The V and J ends lost 5 bases and 7 bases respectively, with 15 bases between them. CDR3 sequence (DNA): TGTGCCAGCAGTAACGGAGGGCATCGGGAGCAGTACTTC. Its protein is CASSNGGHREQYF.

Ten or more counts support this clonotype. The CDR3 reads CASGLGRQVHNQPQHF. CDR3 bases: TGTGCTAGTGGTTTAGGAAGACAGGTCCACAATCAGCCCCAGCATTTT. This chain uses TRBV12-5 with TRBJ1-5; weak D call: TRBD1 (6 bases). Per the germline V gene, CDR1 is LGHNT and CDR2 is FRNRAP. The CDR3 extends over 16 amino acids. V lost 3 bases and J lost 3, with 15 bases in between.

The chain couples TRBV6-1 to TRBJ1-6; no firm D call. Germline-derived CDR1 and CDR2 are MNHNS and SASEGT. Trimming pared 4 bases from V and 6 bases from J, leaving 13 bases between. This CDR3 is built from 15 residues. The CDR3 spells CASSASKSGNSPLHF. For the CDR3, the DNA is TGTGCCAGCAGTGCCTCAAAATCGGGTAATTCACCCCTCCACTTT.

This clonotype was observed at least ten times. This chain uses TRBV6-2 or TRBV6-3 with TRBJ2-7; 12 bases match TRBD2. V trimming: 6 bases; J trimming: 3 bases; junction bases outside the gene matches: 12. The CDR3 length is 17 residues. Germline CDR1 and CDR2: MNHEY and SVGEGT. In DNA form, the CDR3 reads TGTGCCAGCAGACGAGGACTAGCGGGATTCGTGGGCTACGAGCAGTACTTC. Translated: CASRRGLAGFVGYEQYF.

At least ten counts were recorded for this clonotype. The chain is built from TRBV20-1 and TRBJ1-2; tentatively, D is TRBD1 (5 bases). There are 16 residues in the CDR3. Looked up from germline, CDR1 is DFQATT and CDR2 is SNEGSKA (reference sequence). V lost 6 bases, J lost 3 bases, and 23 bases lay in between. The CDR3 loop reads CSAVDTFAGLYYGYTF. The DNA for the CDR3 is TGCAGTGCCGTGGACACTTTTGCCGGCCTGTACTATGGCTACACCTTC.